This passage covers 29 T cell receptor beta chains from one sample sequenced in a study of blood T cell repertoires in COVID-19. Profiled with immunoSEQ multiplex PCR; TCRdb holds only in-frame clones, not every one. The sample contains about 300,000 clones, about four fifths of which appear only once. Specimen: peripheral blood. The receptors were gathered from a human donor with COVID-19, enrolled during active disease. The donor label of this sample is uncertain.

The J gene is TRBJ2-2, the V gene TRBV7-9; 7 bases match TRBD1. V was pared by 4 bases and J by 2 bases, with 10 bases of the junction left unmatched. Germline lookup yields CDR1 SEHNR and CDR2 FQNEAQ (reference sequence). There are 17 residues in the CDR3. CDR3 in DNA: TGTGCCAGCAGCTCTCTGCCCGGGACAGAAAACACCGGGGAGCTGTTTTTT. It translates to CASSSLPGTENTGELFF.

This sequence joins TRBV11-2 and TRBJ1-4, with D tentatively TRBD1 (6 bases). Per the germline V gene, CDR1 is SGHAT and CDR2 is FQNNGV. This CDR3 spans 13 amino acids. Trimming cost V 2 bases and J 11 bases, with 12 bases left between them. The DNA for the CDR3 is TGTGCCAGCAGCTTATTGCAGGGGAAGAAACTGTTTTTT. It specifies CASSLLQGKKLFF.

This chain uses TRBV28 with TRBJ1-2, with 7 bases lining up with TRBD1. Germline V gives CDR1 MDHEN, CDR2 SYDVKM. This CDR3 is built from 14 residues. V gave up 3 bases and J gave up 4 bases; unmatched junction bases: 5. CDR3 in amino acids: CASSLGAGGYGYTF. The CDR3 bases are TGTGCCAGCAGTTTGGGCGCAGGGGGCTATGGCTACACCTTC.

V gene TRBV30 combines with J gene TRBJ2-3; D is uncertain. The V and J ends lost 1 base and 2 bases respectively, with 4 bases between them. This CDR3 region has 12 residues. Per germline, CDR1 GTSNPN and CDR2 SVGIG (reference sequence). The CDR3 bases are TGTGCCTGGAGTGCCGTCACAGATACGCAGTATTTT. As protein: CAWSAVTDTQYF.

This rearrangement joins TRBV3-1 (or the pseudogene TRBV3-2) to TRBJ1-4; the match to TRBD1 covers 7 bases. The CDR3 has 16 amino acids. Trimming removed 3 bases from V and 8 bases from J; junction bases left unmatched: 12. Germline-derived CDR1 and CDR2 are LGHDT and YNNKEL (reference sequence). The CDR3 nucleotides read TGTGCCAGCAGCCAGACAGGGCTGGAGGTTCGGGAAAAACTGTTTTTT. Protein sequence: CASSQTGLEVREKLFF.

This clone was picked up one time. V usage is TRBV6-2 or TRBV6-3 and J usage is TRBJ1-2; D might be TRBD1 (6 bases). Trimming took off 4 bases at V and 5 bases at J, with 11 bases between the two ends. The CDR3 has 13 amino acids. CDR1 MNHEY and CDR2 SVGEGT come from the germline V gene. This CDR3 is CASSWTASYGYTF. The CDR3, as DNA: TGTGCCAGCAGTTGGACAGCCTCGTATGGCTACACCTTC.

This chain joins TRBV30 and TRBJ1-1; D is possibly TRBD1 (5 bases). Germline lookup yields CDR1 GTSNPN and CDR2 SVGIG (reference sequence). Trimming removed 2 bases at V and 0 bases at J, with 19 bases between. The CDR3 loop spans 17 amino acids. The chain's CDR3 is CAWSRGGGPAVNTEAFF. As DNA, the CDR3 is TGTGCCTGGAGTCGTGGGGGAGGGCCCGCGGTGAACACTGAAGCTTTCTTT. The full variable domain, its missing parts supplied by reference TRBV30 and TRBJ1-1, is SQTIHQWPATLVQPVGSPLSLECTVEGTSNPNLYWYRQAAGRGLQLLFYSVGIGQISSEVPQNLSASRPQDRQFILSSKKLLLSDSGFYLCAWSRGGGPAVNTEAFFGQGTRLTVV.

This chain links TRBV5-6 with TRBJ2-1; weak D call: TRBD2 (5 bases). CDR1 is SGHDT, CDR2 YYEEEE, per germline. The CDR3 runs 13 residues. Trimming removed 3 bases at V and 8 bases at J, with 12 bases between. For the CDR3, the DNA is TGTGCCAGCAGCTCGGACTCCGTCTATGAGCAGTTCTTC. Encoded protein: CASSSDSVYEQFF.

The CDR3 DNA follows: TGTGCCAGTAGTATAAAACCTCTAACCGGGGAGCTGTTTTTT. Translated, it gives CASSIKPLTGELFF. This chain uses TRBV19 with TRBJ2-2, with D unresolved. Germline CDR1 LNHDA, CDR2 SQIVND (reference sequence). Trimming stripped 2 bases from V and 5 bases from J, with 9 bases between. The CDR3 covers 14 residues.

This clone was detected only once. The genes are TRBV15 and TRBJ2-1, with TRBD1 identical over 11 bases. Trimming took 1 base from V and 14 from J; bases not matched to a gene: 13. Germline-derived CDR1 and CDR2 are LNHNV and YYDKDF (reference sequence). The CDR3 contains 16 residues. The CDR3 is CATSRAMGTGGIREFF. CDR3 DNA sequence: TGTGCCACCAGCAGAGCCATGGGGACAGGGGGTATTAGGGAGTTCTTC.

In its sample, this clone was seen a few times. The chain is built from TRBV29-1 and TRBJ2-7; tentative D call: TRBD2 (6 bases). The V end lost 3 bases, the J end lost 3 bases, and 15 bases lay between the germline ends. CDR3 length: 14 amino acids. Looked up from germline, CDR1 is SQVTM and CDR2 is ANQGSEA. The CDR3 DNA sequence: TGCAGCGTTGACTCGGGACTGGGAGACTACGAGCAGTACTTC. Translating it yields CSVDSGLGDYEQYF.

The chain combines TRBV9 with TRBJ2-5; 8 bases are a match to TRBD2. In germline, CDR1 is SGDLS, CDR2 YYNGEE. This CDR3 comprises 13 residues. V gave up 4 bases and J gave up 2 bases; unmatched junction bases: 1. The CDR3 protein is CASSPSGQETQYF. The CDR3 region has the DNA TGTGCCAGCAGCCCTAGCGGGCAAGAGACCCAGTACTTC.

About this clone itself: At one boundary the junction diverges from the germline segment, which might be a read error. The genes are TRBV10-3 and TRBJ1-2; D may be TRBD1 (6 bases). The CDR3 has 12 amino acids. CDR1 is ENHRY, CDR2 SYGVKD, per germline. The CDR3 is CAIKTAGAGPPF. In DNA, the CDR3 is TGTGCCATCAAGACTGCAGGGGCCGGCCCCCCCTTC.

The V gene is TRBV5-1, the J gene TRBJ2-1; 9 bases fit TRBD1. Germline assignment: CDR1 SGHRS and CDR2 YFSETQ. The V segment lost 4 bases and the J segment 4 bases; nucleotides outside the gene matches: 6. The CDR3 length is 15 residues. As DNA, the CDR3 is TGCGCCAGCAGCCCGGGGGACAGGGAGTACAATGAGCAGTTCTTC. It codes for CASSPGDREYNEQFF.

The chain has TRBV11-3 and TRBJ2-2; D ambiguous. The CDR3 runs to 15 residues. Trimming left V 1 base short and J 6 bases short, with 12 bases between. The V gene's germline CDR1 is SGHNT and CDR2 YENEEA. The CDR3 sequence is CASSLVSSYPGELFF. CDR3 in DNA: TGTGCCAGCAGCTTAGTTTCTTCGTATCCCGGGGAGCTGTTTTTT.

The rearrangement joins TRBV28 to TRBJ1-1; TRBD1 matches 9 bases. Germline V gene sequence: CDR1 MDHEN, CDR2 SYDVKM. This CDR3 contains 14 residues. Losses at the gene ends were 5 bases for V and 5 bases for J; bases not matched to a gene: 6. The CDR3 DNA is TGTGCCAGCAGTGCTTACAGGGGGCGAACTGAAGCTTTCTTT. Translating it yields CASSAYRGRTEAFF.

The rearrangement uses TRBV3-1 (or the pseudogene TRBV3-2) and TRBJ2-1; TRBD2 matches 12 bases. Germline CDR1 LGHDT, CDR2 YNNKEL (reference sequence). The CDR3 has 17 amino acids. Trimming took 4 bases from V and 3 from J; bases not matched to a gene: 7. The CDR3 DNA reads TGTGCCAGCAGCCCTTACCCACTAGCGGGAGGCTACAATGAGCAGTTCTTC. Its protein is CASSPYPLAGGYNEQFF.

This rearrangement joins TRBV9 to TRBJ1-1; possible D gene TRBD1, 6 bases. The CDR3 consists of 14 residues. V shed 2 bases and J shed 2 bases, with 10 bases lying between them. CDR1 is SGDLS, CDR2 YYNGEE, per germline. The CDR3 nucleotides read TGTGCCAGCAGCGTCGGGACACCTAACACTGAAGCTTTCTTT. Its protein is CASSVGTPNTEAFF.

The chain uses TRBV3-1 (or the pseudogene TRBV3-2) and TRBJ2-3, with a weak D call TRBD1 (5 bases). The germline gives CDR1 LGHDT, CDR2 YNNKEL (reference sequence). The CDR3 extends over 15 amino acids. The V and J ends lost 3 bases and 4 bases respectively, with 14 bases between them. The CDR3 nucleotides read TGTGCCAGCAGCCAGCACGATTTAGGGGCAGATACGCAGTATTTT. Protein: CASSQHDLGADTQYF.

This clone is a singleton in its sample. The J gene is TRBJ2-1, the V gene TRBV19; tentative D call: TRBD2 (5 bases). The CDR3 is 14 amino acids. The V end lost 3 bases, the J end lost 4 bases, and 10 bases lay between the germline ends. Germline V gives CDR1 LNHDA, CDR2 SQIVND (reference sequence). For the CDR3, the DNA is TGTGCCAGTAGTATTGACGGACTTTACAATGAGCAGTTCTTC. It codes for CASSIDGLYNEQFF.

This chain links TRBV12-3 or TRBV12-4 with TRBJ1-2; D is unresolved. The length of the CDR3 is 11 residues. V was shortened by 4 bases and J by 2 bases, with 2 bases between the two germline ends. The CDR3 nucleotides are TGTGCCAGCAGTTCGAACTATGGCTACACCTTC. Its translation: CASSSNYGYTF.

V usage is TRBV7-2 and J usage is TRBJ2-7; a weak D match, TRBD2 (6 bases). From germline, CDR1 is SGHTA and CDR2 FQGNSA. The V end lost 4 bases, the J end lost 5 bases, and 18 bases lay between the germline ends. CDR3 size: 15 residues. The CDR3 nucleotides are TGTGCCAGCAGCTCAATCCCGCCGGGGGAAAACGAGCAGTACTTC. Protein sequence: CASSSIPPGENEQYF.

The genes are TRBV11-2 and TRBJ2-7; tentative D call: TRBD2 (6 bases). Per the germline V gene, CDR1 is SGHAT and CDR2 is FQNNGV. Trimming took 3 bases from V and 2 from J, leaving 14 bases between them. This CDR3 region has 15 residues. The CDR3 coding sequence is TGTGCCAGCAGCTTCAGCCCCGCGGGAACCTACGAGCAGTACTTC. This translates into CASSFSPAGTYEQYF.

This chain connects TRBV30 to TRBJ1-4; 7 bases are shared with TRBD1. V was pared by 3 bases and J by 8 bases, with 18 bases of the junction left unmatched. Per germline, CDR1 GTSNPN and CDR2 SVGIG (reference sequence). This CDR3 has 17 residues. The CDR3 DNA reads TGTGCCTGGAGGTTAAGGACAGGAAGCCCGTCCGGCGAAAAACTGTTTTTT. As protein: CAWRLRTGSPSGEKLFF.

The rearrangement links TRBV24-1 to TRBJ1-1; 9 positions match TRBD1. With V trimmed by 6 bases and J by 8 bases, 3 bases remained unmatched. The CDR3 has 12 amino acids. The germline CDR1 and CDR2 sequences are KGHDR and SFDVKD. The CDR3 DNA reads TGTGCCACCAGTACCGGGACAGGGGAAGCTTTCTTT. This translates into CATSTGTGEAFF.

The chain recombines TRBV19 with TRBJ1-5; no firm D call. Germline CDR1 LNHDA, CDR2 SQIVND (reference sequence). The CDR3 is made up of 14 amino acids. V gave up 5 bases and J gave up 5 bases, with 13 bases separating them. In nucleotides, the CDR3 is TGTGCCAGTAGTTCGGGATCGCTATATCAGCCCCAGCATTTT. Residues: CASSSGSLYQPQHF.

This chain connects TRBV28 to TRBJ2-7, with a tentative D call TRBD1 (6 bases). The V and J ends lost 2 bases and 0 bases respectively, with 17 bases between them. Germline V gene lookup returns CDR1 MDHEN and CDR2 SYDVKM. This CDR3 is built from 17 residues. The CDR3 spells CASSLIHQGLSSYEQYF. The DNA for the CDR3 is TGTGCCAGCAGTTTAATCCATCAGGGGCTGAGCTCCTACGAGCAGTACTTC.

The chain combines TRBV5-1 with TRBJ2-7; the match to TRBD1 covers 9 bases. This CDR3 contains 15 residues. Per the germline V gene, CDR1 is SGHRS and CDR2 is YFSETQ. V shed 4 bases and J 2 bases; nucleotides not matched to a gene: 7. CDR3 in amino acids: CASSPRTGDPYEQYF. The CDR3 DNA reads as TGCGCCAGCAGCCCAAGGACAGGGGACCCCTACGAGCAGTACTTC.

The chain employs TRBV6-2 or TRBV6-3 and TRBJ1-4; the D gene is possibly TRBD1 (6 bases). V was pared by 2 bases and J by 6 bases, with 10 bases between. CDR1 and CDR2 from the germline V gene are MNHEY and SVGEGT. This CDR3 contains 14 residues. The CDR3 bases are TGTGCCAGCAGTTACGGGGGCATTCATGAAAAACTGTTTTTT. Translating it yields CASSYGGIHEKLFF.